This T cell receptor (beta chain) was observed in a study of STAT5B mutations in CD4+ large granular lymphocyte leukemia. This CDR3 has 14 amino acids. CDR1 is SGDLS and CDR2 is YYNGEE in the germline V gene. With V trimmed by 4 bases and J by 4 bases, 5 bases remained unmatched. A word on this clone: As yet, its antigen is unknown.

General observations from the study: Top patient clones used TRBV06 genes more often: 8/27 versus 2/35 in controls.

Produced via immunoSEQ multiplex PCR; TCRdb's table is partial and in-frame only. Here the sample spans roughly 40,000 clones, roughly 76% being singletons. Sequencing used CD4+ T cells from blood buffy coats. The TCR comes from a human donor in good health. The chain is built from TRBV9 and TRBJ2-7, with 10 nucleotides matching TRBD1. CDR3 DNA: TGTGCCAGCAGCCCCCGGACAGGGGGATACGAGCAGTACTTC. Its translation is CASSPRTGGYEQYF.